The source of this T cell receptor beta chain is a study of cytomegalovirus exposure and HLA in healthy donors. Findings and caveats of the study: The likely origin of a cluster of highly shared sequence variants was a sequencing artifact.

Looked up from germline, CDR1 is SNHLY and CDR2 is FYNNEI. Trimming stripped 5 bases from V and 5 bases from J, with 3 bases between. The CDR3 is 10 amino acids. This clone was picked up a small number of times. What it binds is not known. 13 Jbeta primers and 60 Vbeta primers were used for the PCR. The assay was immunoSEQ multiplex PCR, and TCRdb's table has in-frame clones only and misses some. The table shows 150,000 to 200,000 clones, with approximately 79% occurring only once. The TCR originated in a man aged 40-55 years in good health and CMV-seropositive. Source material: PBMCs. The V gene is TRBV2, the J gene TRBJ1-2; D not certain. This chain's CDR3 is CASSQYGYTF. The CDR3 DNA sequence: TGTGCCAGCAGTCAGTATGGCTACACCTTC.